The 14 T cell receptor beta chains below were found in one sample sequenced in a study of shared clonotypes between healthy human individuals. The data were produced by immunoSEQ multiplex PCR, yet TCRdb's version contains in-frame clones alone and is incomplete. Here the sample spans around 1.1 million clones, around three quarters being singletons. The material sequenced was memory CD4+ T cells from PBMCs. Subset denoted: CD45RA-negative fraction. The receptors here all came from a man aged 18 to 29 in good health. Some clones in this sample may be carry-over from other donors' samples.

As DNA, the CDR3 is TGTGCCAGCAGTTTAGGTGGGTATGGACAGCCCCAGCATTTT. Its translation: CASSLGGYGQPQHF. The gene calls are TRBV28 and TRBJ1-5; D is unresolved. The CDR3 runs to 14 residues. Germline values: CDR1 MDHEN, CDR2 SYDVKM. V was cut by 2 bases and J by 7 bases, with 12 bases left in between.

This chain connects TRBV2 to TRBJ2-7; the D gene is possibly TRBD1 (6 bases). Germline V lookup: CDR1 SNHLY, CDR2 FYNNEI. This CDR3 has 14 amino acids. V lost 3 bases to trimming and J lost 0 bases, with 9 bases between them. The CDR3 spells CASSDQGTSYEQYF. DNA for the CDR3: TGTGCCAGCAGTGACCAGGGGACCTCCTACGAGCAGTACTTC. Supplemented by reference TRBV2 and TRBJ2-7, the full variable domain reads EPEVTQTPSHQVTQMGQEVILRCVPISNHLYFYWYRQILGQKVEFLVSFYNNEISEKSEIFDDQFSVERPDGSNFTLKIRSTKLEDSAMYFCASSDQGTSYEQYFGPGTRLTVT.

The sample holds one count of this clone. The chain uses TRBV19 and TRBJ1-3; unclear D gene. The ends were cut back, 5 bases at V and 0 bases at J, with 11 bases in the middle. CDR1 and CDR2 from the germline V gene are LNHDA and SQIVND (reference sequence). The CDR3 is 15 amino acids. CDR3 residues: CASSYDSSSGNTIYF. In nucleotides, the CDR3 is TGTGCCAGTAGTTACGACTCCAGCTCTGGAAACACCATATATTTT.

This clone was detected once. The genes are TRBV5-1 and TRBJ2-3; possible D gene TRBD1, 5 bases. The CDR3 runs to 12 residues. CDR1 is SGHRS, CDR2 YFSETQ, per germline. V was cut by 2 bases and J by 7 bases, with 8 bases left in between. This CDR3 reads CASSFDRNTQYF. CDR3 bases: TGCGCCAGCAGCTTCGACAGAAATACGCAGTATTTT.

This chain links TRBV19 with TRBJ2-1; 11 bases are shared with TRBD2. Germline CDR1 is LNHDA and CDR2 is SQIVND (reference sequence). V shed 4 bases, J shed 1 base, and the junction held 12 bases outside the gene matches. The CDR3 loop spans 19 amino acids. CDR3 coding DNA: TGTGCCAGTAGTAAAAGCGCTAGCGGGAGGTTTAGGTCCTACAATGAGCAGTTCTTC. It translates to CASSKSASGRFRSYNEQFF.

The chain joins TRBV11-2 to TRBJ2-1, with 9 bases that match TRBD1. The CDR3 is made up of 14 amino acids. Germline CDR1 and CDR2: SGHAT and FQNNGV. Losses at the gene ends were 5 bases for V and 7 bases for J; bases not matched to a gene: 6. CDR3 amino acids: CASSRDRAVNEQFF. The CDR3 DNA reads TGTGCCAGCAGCCGGGACAGGGCGGTTAATGAGCAGTTCTTC.

This chain's CDR3 is CASSQGQGRRYTF. In nucleotides, the CDR3 is TGTGCCAGCAGCCAAGGACAGGGCCGCCGCTACACCTTC. The chain carries TRBV11-1 and TRBJ1-2; TRBD1 aligns across 8 bases. There are 13 residues in the CDR3. In germline, CDR1 is SGHAT, CDR2 FQDESV (reference sequence). V lost 5 bases to trimming and J lost 9 bases; unmatched junction nucleotides: 8.

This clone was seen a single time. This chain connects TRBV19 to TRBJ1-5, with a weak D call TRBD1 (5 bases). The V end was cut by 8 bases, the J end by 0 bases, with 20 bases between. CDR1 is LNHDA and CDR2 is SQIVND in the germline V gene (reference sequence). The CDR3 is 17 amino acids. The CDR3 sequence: CASRGDLRVNSNQPQHF. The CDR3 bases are TGTGCCAGTCGGGGGGACCTCAGGGTCAATAGCAATCAGCCCCAGCATTTT.

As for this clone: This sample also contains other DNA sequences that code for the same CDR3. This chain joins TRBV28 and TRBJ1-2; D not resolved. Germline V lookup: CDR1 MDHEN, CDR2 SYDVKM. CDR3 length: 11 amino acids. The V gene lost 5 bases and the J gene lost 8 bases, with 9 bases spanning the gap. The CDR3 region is CASSPPPGYTF. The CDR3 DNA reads TGTGCCAGCAGTCCCCCTCCGGGCTACACCTTC.

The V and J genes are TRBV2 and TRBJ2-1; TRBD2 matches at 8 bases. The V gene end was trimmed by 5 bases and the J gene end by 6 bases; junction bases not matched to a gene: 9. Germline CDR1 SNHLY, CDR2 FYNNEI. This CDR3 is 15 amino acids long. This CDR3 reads CASSSGTRGGNEQFF. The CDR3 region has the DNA TGTGCCAGCAGTTCCGGGACTAGGGGAGGCAATGAGCAGTTCTTC.

The CDR3: CASSLRGGQGNYGYTF. The CDR3, as DNA: TGTGCCAGCAGCCTTAGAGGGGGACAGGGGAACTATGGCTACACCTTC. The chain employs TRBV9 and TRBJ1-2; 10 positions agree with TRBD1. CDR3 length: 16 residues. Unmatched junction bases numbered 8, after V lost 4 bases and J lost 2 bases. Germline V gene data show CDR1 as SGDLS and CDR2 as YYNGEE.

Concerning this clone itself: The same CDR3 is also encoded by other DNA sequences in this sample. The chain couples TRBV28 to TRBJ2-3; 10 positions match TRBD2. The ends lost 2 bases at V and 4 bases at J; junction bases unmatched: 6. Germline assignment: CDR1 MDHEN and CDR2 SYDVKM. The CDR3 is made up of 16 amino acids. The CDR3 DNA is TGTGCCAGCAGTTTAGGGATAGCGGGAGGAGCAGATACGCAGTATTTT. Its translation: CASSLGIAGGADTQYF.

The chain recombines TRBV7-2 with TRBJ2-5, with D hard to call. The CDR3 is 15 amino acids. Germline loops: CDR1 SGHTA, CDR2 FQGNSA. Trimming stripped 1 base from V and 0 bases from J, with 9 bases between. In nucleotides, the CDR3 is TGTGCCAGCAGCTTAGAAGGCAGAAACCAAGAGACCCAGTACTTC. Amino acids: CASSLEGRNQETQYF.

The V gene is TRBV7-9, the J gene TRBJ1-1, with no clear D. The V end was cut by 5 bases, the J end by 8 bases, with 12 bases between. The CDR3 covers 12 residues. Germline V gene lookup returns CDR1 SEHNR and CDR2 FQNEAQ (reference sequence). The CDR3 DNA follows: TGTGCCAGCAGCCCTTCGGCGGCCGAAGCTTTCTTT. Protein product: CASSPSAAEAFF.